Below, 28 T cell receptor beta chains from the same sample are listed, as sequenced in a study of neurological immune-mediated disorders (dated by TCRdb to 2018 to 2020). The library was obtained by 5' RACE. The sequencer was an Illumina HiSeq 2500. The public reads were reanalyzed by TCRdb: fastp trimming at Q25, MiXCR alignment, in-frame beta chains only. Identical CDR3 proteins give one entry, which carries the most common genes and DNA. The sample includes about 49,000 distinct CDR3 sequences, with approximately 14% observed a single time. The ten largest clones represent roughly 4.5% of the sample. The time point label of this sample denotes: longitudinal time-point 2. What was sequenced was PBMCs. These TCRs come from a male donor with HTLV-1-associated myelopathy (HAM/TSP).

In this sample, this clonotype turned up many times. This chain uses TRBV5-1 with TRBJ2-7, with unresolved D. Germline V gives CDR1 SGHRS, CDR2 YFSETQ. V lost 0 bases and J lost 1, with 8 bases in between. This CDR3 is 14 amino acids long. The CDR3 region has the DNA TGCGCCAGCAGCTTGGAGTCCCGATCCTACGAGCAGTACTTC. Amino acid sequence: CASSLESRSYEQYF.

This clonotype was counted ten times or more. The chain couples TRBV20-1 to TRBJ2-2; D tentatively fits TRBD1 or TRBD2 (6 bases each). CDR3 length: 16 residues. Germline assignment: CDR1 DFQATT and CDR2 SNEGSKA (reference sequence). V was cut by 0 bases and J by 0 bases, with 11 bases left in between. Here the CDR3 reads CSAREWRGANTGELFF. The DNA for the CDR3 is TGCAGTGCTAGAGAATGGAGGGGGGCGAACACCGGGGAGCTGTTTTTT.

This clonotype occurred many times. The chain links TRBV25-1 to TRBJ1-1; possibly TRBD1 for D (5 bases). The CDR3 runs to 12 residues. Trimming took off 9 bases at V and 5 bases at J, with 13 bases between the two ends. From germline, CDR1 is MGHDK and CDR2 SYGVNS. The chain's CDR3 is CASAFGGTEAFF. The CDR3 DNA is TGTGCCAGTGCATTCGGGGGAACTGAAGCTTTCTTT.

This clonotype was seen ten or more times. The chain combines TRBV5-6 with TRBJ2-7, with D hard to call. V lost 1 base to trimming and J lost 2 bases, with 7 bases between them. This CDR3 comprises 13 residues. Germline V gives CDR1 SGHDT, CDR2 YYEEEE. This CDR3 reads CASSLYQTYEQYF. The CDR3 DNA is TGTGCCAGCAGCTTGTATCAAACCTACGAGCAGTACTTC.

The chain recombines TRBV2 with TRBJ2-2; D is perhaps TRBD2 (6 bases). V was shortened by 6 bases and J by 1 base, with 15 bases between the two germline ends. CDR3 length equals 16 residues. The germline gives CDR1 SNHLY, CDR2 FYNNEI. The CDR3 loop is CASSVEGSGNTGELFF. The CDR3 bases are TGTGCCAGCAGCGTCGAGGGTAGCGGGAACACCGGGGAGCTGTTTTTT.

This clonotype was counted many times. The chain joins TRBV5-1 to TRBJ1-1; TRBD1 matches at 7 bases. CDR1 and CDR2 from the germline V gene are SGHRS and YFSETQ. The trim removed 0 bases at V and 5 bases at J, leaving 10 bases unmatched. The CDR3 consists of 16 residues. CDR3 protein: CASSLARTGGLTEAFF. Here the CDR3 DNA reads TGCGCCAGCAGCTTGGCTAGGACAGGAGGGCTAACTGAAGCTTTCTTT.

There are many counts of this clonotype. The chain has TRBV9 and TRBJ2-2; 9 bases align to TRBD1. V gave up 4 bases and J gave up 5 bases; unmatched junction bases: 9. The CDR3 totals 16 residues. The germline V gene has CDR1 SGDLS and CDR2 YYNGEE. This chain's CDR3 is CASSISDRGWTGELFF. The CDR3 DNA follows: TGTGCCAGCAGCATCTCGGACAGGGGTTGGACCGGGGAGCTGTTTTTT.

This clonotype was seen many times. The chain has TRBV7-2 and TRBJ1-1, with unresolved D. CDR3 size: 18 residues. The V and J ends lost 3 bases and 1 base respectively, with 21 bases between them. Looked up from germline, CDR1 is SGHTA and CDR2 is FQGNSA. Written as DNA, the CDR3 is TGTGCCAGCAGCTTTCTATTGCCAAAACAGCTGCCGAACACTGAAGCTTTCTTT. It specifies CASSFLLPKQLPNTEAFF.

This clonotype was recorded many times. V gene TRBV5-1 combines with J gene TRBJ2-1, with a possible D match to TRBD1 (6 bases). Germline V gives CDR1 SGHRS, CDR2 YFSETQ. Trimming removed 5 bases from V and 13 bases from J, with 28 bases in between. The CDR3 contains 16 residues. CDR3: CASSREPPQGTFYQFF. The CDR3 DNA follows: TGCGCCAGCAGTCGAGAGCCCCCACAGGGTACGTTCTATCAGTTCTTC.

This clonotype was picked up many times. The chain combines TRBV20-1 with TRBJ1-5; TRBD1 matches 9 bases. The ends lost 5 bases at V and 6 bases at J; junction bases unmatched: 8. CDR3 length: 14 residues. CDR1 DFQATT and CDR2 SNEGSKA come from the germline V gene (reference sequence). CDR3 sequence: CSAGVGTGSQPQHF. CDR3 in DNA: TGCAGTGCTGGGGTTGGGACAGGGAGTCAGCCCCAGCATTTT.

Many counts were recorded for this clonotype. This chain joins TRBV20-1 and TRBJ2-5; TRBD2 agrees at 16 bases. CDR3 length: 18 residues. CDR1 and CDR2 (germline): DFQATT, SNEGSKA (reference sequence). Losses at the gene ends were 2 bases for V and 8 bases for J; bases not matched to a gene: 14. CDR3 coding DNA: TGCAGTGCTAGACCGCCCCCGGGACTAGCGGGGGGGGACGGTACCCAGTACTTC. As protein: CSARPPPGLAGGDGTQYF.

The table lists this clonotype with many counts. The chain combines TRBV6-6 with TRBJ2-5, with 7 nucleotides matching TRBD1. The germline gives CDR1 MNHNY, CDR2 SVGAGI (reference sequence). The CDR3 spans 13 residues. J lost 2 bases, V lost 6 bases, and 3 bases had no gene match. CDR3: CASRRQGQETQYF. For the CDR3, the DNA is TGTGCCAGCAGGAGACAGGGACAAGAGACCCAGTACTTC.

The count of this clonotype is one. The chain recombines TRBV2 with TRBJ1-5; D gene unclear. V was trimmed by 3 bases and J by 7 bases, leaving 10 bases between them. The CDR3 runs to 13 residues. The V gene's germline CDR1 is SNHLY and CDR2 FYNNEI. CDR3: CASSEARLQPQHF. The CDR3 DNA reads TGTGCCAGCAGTGAGGCGCGGTTACAGCCCCAGCATTTT.

To note about this clonotype: Germline and junction disagree at one end, which may indicate a read error. DNA for the CDR3: TGTGCTAGCACCTTCTCAAACGATACGCAGTATTTT. Translation gives CASTFSNDTQYF. The rearrangement uses TRBV7-7 and TRBJ2-3, with no clear D. This CDR3 region has 12 residues. CDR1 SSHAT and CDR2 FNYEAQ come from the germline V gene (reference sequence). Based on the CDR3 plus reference TRBV7-7 and TRBJ2-3, the full variable domain is GAGVSQSPRYKVTKRGQDVTLRCDPISSHATLYWYQQALGQGPEFLTYFNYEAQPDKSGLPSDRFSAERPEGSISTLTIQRTEQRDSAMYRCASTFSNDTQYFGPGTRLTVL.

Concerning this clonotype: With a much larger clone just one base away, this may be a read error. The rearrangement joins TRBV15 to TRBJ2-2; tentative D call: TRBD1 (6 bases). Trimming removed 1 base from V and 8 bases from J, with 14 bases in between. The CDR3 has 15 residues. Germline loops: CDR1 LNHNV, CDR2 YYDKDF (reference sequence). CDR3 sequence (DNA): TGTGCCACCAGCAGAGTCAGGGGCCCCACTGGGGAGCTGTTTTTT. It translates to CATSRVRGPTGELFF.

The rearrangement uses TRBV7-2 and TRBJ2-3, with 7 bases that match TRBD1. The V gene end was trimmed by 3 bases and the J gene end by 4 bases; junction bases not matched to a gene: 7. The germline V gene has CDR1 SGHTA and CDR2 FQGNSA. This CDR3 spans 15 amino acids. The CDR3 DNA reads TGTGCCAGCAGCTTCCGACAGGGAATAGCAGATACGCAGTATTTT. It is translated as CASSFRQGIADTQYF.

This clonotype was seen many times. The V and J genes are TRBV20-1 and TRBJ1-1; D unclear. The V and J ends lost 1 base and 2 bases respectively, with 11 bases between them. The CDR3 covers 14 residues. Germline CDR1 and CDR2: DFQATT and SNEGSKA (reference sequence). The CDR3 nucleotides are TGCAGTGCTAGAGGTAGGGCGGGAAACACTGAAGCTTTCTTT. Protein product: CSARGRAGNTEAFF.

In this sample, this clonotype turned up many times. The chain is built from TRBV28 and TRBJ1-2; D gene uncertain. The germline V gene encodes CDR1 MDHEN and CDR2 SYDVKM. Trimming left V 6 bases short and J 0 bases short, with 8 bases between. The CDR3 is made up of 13 amino acids. The CDR3 DNA is TGTGCCAGCAGCGGTAGGACTAACTATGGCTACACCTTC. It specifies CASSGRTNYGYTF.

There are many counts of this clonotype. The CDR3 bases are TGCAGTGCTCTGGGGACCCTCGAGCAGTACTTC. It yields the protein CSALGTLEQYF. The chain has TRBV20-1 and TRBJ2-7; D tentatively reads TRBD1 or TRBD2 (5 bases each). The CDR3 sequence is 11 residues long. Germline V gene lookup returns CDR1 DFQATT and CDR2 SNEGSKA (reference sequence). Trimming removed 5 bases from V and 6 bases from J, with 11 bases in between.

This clonotype was recorded at least ten times. This sequence joins TRBV5-6 and TRBJ2-2; TRBD2 aligns across 9 bases. Germline CDR1 and CDR2: SGHDT and YYEEEE. Unmatched junction bases numbered 7, after V lost 4 bases and J lost 3 bases. CDR3 length: 16 amino acids. The CDR3 spells CASSLRGGADTGELFF. For the CDR3, the DNA is TGTGCCAGCAGCCTTCGCGGGGGGGCCGACACCGGGGAGCTGTTTTTT.

The V gene is TRBV28, the J gene TRBJ1-2; 8 positions match TRBD1. Germline V gives CDR1 MDHEN, CDR2 SYDVKM. The CDR3 is 16 residues long. The V gene end was trimmed by 5 bases and the J gene end by 8 bases; junction bases not matched to a gene: 16. Here the CDR3 DNA reads TGTGCCAGCAGTATAAATCCAGGGGGCAGATCGGGCGGCTACACCTTC. Encoded protein: CASSINPGGRSGGYTF.

This clonotype was found many times. J is TRBJ2-7 and V is TRBV4-3; 13 bases fit TRBD2. V was pared by 1 base and J by 0 bases, with 3 bases of the junction left unmatched. The CDR3 runs 17 residues. From germline, CDR1 is LGHNA and CDR2 YSLEER. The CDR3 sequence is CASSQGTSGGLSYEQYF. DNA of the CDR3: TGCGCCAGCAGCCAAGGGACTAGCGGGGGTCTCTCCTACGAGCAGTACTTC.

This clonotype occurred many times. The rearrangement links TRBV5-1 to TRBJ2-7; 10 bases fit TRBD2. Germline CDR1 and CDR2: SGHRS and YFSETQ. The CDR3 consists of 15 residues. Losses at the gene ends were 4 bases for V and 2 bases for J; bases not matched to a gene: 6. The CDR3 sequence is CASSPGLAATYEQYF. CDR3 nucleotide sequence: TGCGCCAGCAGCCCCGGACTAGCGGCGACCTACGAGCAGTACTTC.

In its sample, this clonotype was seen many times. This sequence joins TRBV10-3 and TRBJ2-7; no reliable D call. V dropped 5 bases and J dropped 0 bases, with 5 bases sitting between them. Germline-derived CDR1 and CDR2 are ENHRY and SYGVKD. This CDR3 is built from 12 residues. The CDR3 bases are TGTGCCATCAGTCCCAACTCCTACGAGCAGTACTTC. Encoded protein: CAISPNSYEQYF.

This clonotype has ten or more counts. The rearrangement joins TRBV6-2 or TRBV6-3 to TRBJ2-2, with 11 bases identical to TRBD2. The CDR3 has 17 residues. Germline CDR1 and CDR2: MNHEY and SVGEGT. The J segment lost 4 bases and the V segment lost 5 bases, leaving 9 bases of the junction unmatched. CDR3 protein: CASSRRLLAGVTGELFF. Written as DNA, the CDR3 is TGTGCCAGCAGTCGGAGACTACTAGCGGGGGTCACCGGGGAGCTGTTTTTT.

This clonotype was seen ten or more times. V gene TRBV10-3 combines with J gene TRBJ1-1; D gene unclear. V was shortened by 11 bases and J by 1 base, with 14 bases between the two germline ends. Germline values: CDR1 ENHRY, CDR2 SYGVKD. CDR3 length equals 13 residues. The CDR3 here is CASTSATNTEAFF. The CDR3 nucleotides are TGTGCCTCAACCTCGGCTACGAACACTGAAGCTTTCTTT.

This clonotype was seen at least ten times. V gene TRBV29-1 combines with J gene TRBJ2-3; 8 bases map to TRBD1. This CDR3 comprises 15 residues. J was trimmed by 4 bases and V by 2 bases; bases with no gene match: 8. The germline CDR1 and CDR2 sequences are SQVTM and ANQGSEA. The CDR3 loop is CSVEKQGALADTQYF. In DNA form, the CDR3 reads TGCAGCGTTGAAAAGCAGGGGGCGTTGGCAGATACGCAGTATTTT.

This clonotype was observed at least ten times. The chain recombines TRBV3-1 with TRBJ1-4; D is uncertain. The CDR3 is 14 residues long. The germline V gene encodes CDR1 LGHDT and CDR2 YNNKEL (reference sequence). Trimming took off 4 bases at V and 7 bases at J, with 13 bases between the two ends. The CDR3 spells CASSRQVLGEKLFF. CDR3 coding DNA: TGTGCCAGCAGCCGGCAGGTCTTAGGTGAAAAACTGTTTTTT.